This TCR beta chain was recorded in a study of early T cells in non-severe SARS-CoV-2 infection. Study-level background: The sequenced material was bulk RNA from unsorted whole blood, and its chains were unpaired.

Trimming left V 1 base short and J 5 bases short, with 16 bases between. The germline V gene has CDR1 DFQATT and CDR2 SNEGSKA (reference sequence). The CDR3 has 15 residues. TCRdb ran MiXCR on the 5' RACE reads and lists one entry per CDR3 protein. The sample yields tens of thousands of distinct CDR3 sequences, roughly 4.5% seen once. This clonotype was seen repeatedly, ten times or more. The chain recombines TRBV20-1 with TRBJ2-3; D might be TRBD1 or TRBD2, each matching 5 bases. The sequenced material came from whole blood. The receptor's source is an adult who was a healthcare worker with PCR-confirmed SARS-CoV-2 infection or an uninfected control (not recorded which). CDR3 nucleotides: TGCAGTGCTAGAGGCGCCGGGACCCCTAAAGATACGCAGTATTTT. It translates to CSARGAGTPKDTQYF.